A selection of T cell receptor beta chains follows, all from one sample in a study of blood T cell repertoires in COVID-19. The assay was immunoSEQ multiplex PCR, and TCRdb's table has in-frame clones only and misses some. In the table there are under 200,000 clones, over 70% of which are singletons. The specimen was peripheral blood. The receptors here all came from a man aged 55 to 69 with active or convalescent COVID-19. Each CDR3 is given with its conserved first and last residue.

V: TRBV7-2
J: TRBJ2-3
length: 16
CDR3: CASSLNPSRGTDTQYF

V: TRBV28
J: TRBJ1-3
length: 14
CDR3: CASSLGGTGNTIYF

V: TRBV11-3
J: TRBJ2-1
length: 15
CDR3: CASSLGRLAGNEQFF

V: TRBV5-4
J: TRBJ2-1
length: 15
CDR3: CASSLGIAGRNEQFF

V: TRBV5-1
J: TRBJ2-1
length: 16
CDR3: CASSQRLAALNNEQFF

V: TRBV28
J: TRBJ2-1
length: 20
CDR3: CASSLDSTSGAQSSYNEQFF

V: TRBV14
J: TRBJ1-1
length: 13
CDR3: CASSQRGGTEAFF

V: TRBV29-1
J: TRBJ2-3
length: 21
CDR3: CSALPYLGVAGGPIHTDTQYF

V: TRBV27
J: TRBJ1-4
length: 13
CDR3: CASSLEGDEKLFF

V: TRBV7-3
J: TRBJ2-1
length: 20
CDR3: CASSPGPGLAGEGSYNEQFF

V: TRBV25-1
J: TRBJ1-4
length: 15
CDR3: CASSDPTGVSEKLFF

V: TRBV27
J: TRBJ2-3
length: 14
CDR3: CASSPGQIPGTQYF

V: TRBV20-1
J: TRBJ1-2
length: 10
CDR3: CSARGASYTF

V: TRBV6-5
J: TRBJ1-2
length: 13
CDR3: CASSPTGDYGYTF

V: TRBV11-2
J: TRBJ2-7
length: 13
CDR3: CASSRGGGGEQYF

V: TRBV24-1
J: TRBJ1-3
length: 13
CDR3: CATRDSSGNTIYF